This T cell receptor (beta chain) was documented in a study of blood T cell repertoires in COVID-19. Study details: Researchers got acute and convalescent COVID-19 samples from the United States, Italy and Spain. Nucleic acid was either cDNA or gDNA, and it came from T cells, B-cell-depleted T cells, or PBMCs.

In the study's own analysis: Nucleated cell counts were estimated from reference gene primer amplification. Method: immunoSEQ multiplex PCR; TCRdb's copy keeps in-frame clones and lacks some. The V and J calls and clone size are taken from that table; D and trimming were inferred from the DNA. The sample consists of about 120,000 clones, about 80% of them appearing once. This clone was counted once. After removal of 7 bases from V and 3 bases from J, the junction contained 8 bases not matched to a gene. The CDR3 length is 16 residues. Germline lookup yields CDR1 SQVTM and CDR2 ANQGSEA. The receptor's source is a man in his 70s with active or convalescent COVID-19. The sequencing input was peripheral blood. V usage is TRBV29-1 and J usage is TRBJ2-2, with 13 positions matching TRBD2. The CDR3 nucleotides read TGCAGCGCCCGGACTAGCGGGAGCGAGTACACCGGGGAGCTGTTTTTT. The encoded protein is CSARTSGSEYTGELFF.